Each of the 7 T cell receptor beta chains below was sequenced from the same sample in a study of blood T cells in healthy people across ages. For the second PCR, which ran for about 6 to 11 cycles, a sample-barcoded 5' primer and a J-beta primer mix were used. MiXCR was run by TCRdb on the 5' RACE reads, yielding one entry per CDR3 protein. The table records some 900,000 distinct CDR3 sequences, approximately 49% of them present only once. Sequenced: blood. The receptors derive from a man aged 25-45 years in good health.

To note about this clonotype: One junction end disagrees with the germline gene, perhaps due to a read error. This chain connects TRBV12-3 or TRBV12-4 to TRBJ1-2; TRBD1 agrees at 8 bases. The CDR3 extends over 18 amino acids. The CDR3 DNA sequence: TGTGCCAGCAGTTTAGCTAGACAGGGGATTAAGCCTAATTATGGCTACACCTTC. This sequence encodes CASSLARQGIKPNYGYTF.

V gene TRBV20-1 combines with J gene TRBJ1-1; no definite D call. V gave up 6 bases and J gave up 2 bases, with 7 bases separating them. There are 11 residues in the CDR3. Germline V gene sequence: CDR1 DFQATT, CDR2 SNEGSKA (reference sequence). In DNA form, the CDR3 reads TGCAGTGCGGAAGGAAACACTGAAGCTTTCTTT. The encoded protein is CSAEGNTEAFF.

This chain links TRBV6-5 with TRBJ2-3, with a weak D call TRBD2 (7 bases). Germline CDR1 MNHEY, CDR2 SVGAGI. The CDR3 is 17 residues long. Trimming removed 4 bases at V and 2 bases at J, with 19 bases between. The DNA of the CDR3 is TGTGCCAGCAGTTTAAACCCGGGGGGCTTTTCCACAGATACGCAGTATTTT. Its protein product is CASSLNPGGFSTDTQYF.

The chain joins TRBV24-1 to TRBJ2-1; possibly TRBD1 or TRBD2 for D (6 bases each). Trimming took off 11 bases at V and 2 bases at J, with 27 bases between the two ends. Per the germline V gene, CDR1 is KGHDR and CDR2 is SFDVKD. The CDR3 is 18 amino acids. For the CDR3, the DNA is TGTGCCAGTGATGGGGGGACTCGCCGGGGGCCCCCCTACAATGAGCAGTTCTTC. This sequence encodes CASDGGTRRGPPYNEQFF.

The V call is TRBV10-3, the J call TRBJ2-7; 7 nucleotides agree with TRBD2. V lost 6 bases and J lost 2; bases outside the gene matches: 7. Looked up from germline, CDR1 is ENHRY and CDR2 is SYGVKD. CDR3 length: 14 amino acids. The CDR3 nucleotides read TGTGCCATCAGCCCCGGGACTACCGCCTACGAGCAGTACTTC. Protein product: CAISPGTTAYEQYF.

This clonotype was picked up a small number of times. The gene calls are TRBV27 and TRBJ2-6; D is undetermined. CDR1 MNHEY and CDR2 SMNVEV come from the germline V gene (reference sequence). Trimming removed 2 bases from V and 2 bases from J, with 7 bases in between. This CDR3 region has 15 residues. The DNA for the CDR3 is TGTGCCAGCAGTTTAACCCGGGCTGGGGCCAACGTCCTGACTTTC. Translated: CASSLTRAGANVLTF.

In this sample, this clonotype turned up many times. The V and J genes are TRBV7-2 and TRBJ1-2; D uncertain. Trimming left V 0 bases short and J 0 bases short, with 5 bases between. This CDR3 contains 14 residues. Germline V CDR1 and CDR2: SGHTA, FQGNSA. The CDR3 DNA reads as TGTGCCAGCAGCTTAGCGGCCGCTAACTATGGCTACACCTTC. Translation gives CASSLAAANYGYTF.